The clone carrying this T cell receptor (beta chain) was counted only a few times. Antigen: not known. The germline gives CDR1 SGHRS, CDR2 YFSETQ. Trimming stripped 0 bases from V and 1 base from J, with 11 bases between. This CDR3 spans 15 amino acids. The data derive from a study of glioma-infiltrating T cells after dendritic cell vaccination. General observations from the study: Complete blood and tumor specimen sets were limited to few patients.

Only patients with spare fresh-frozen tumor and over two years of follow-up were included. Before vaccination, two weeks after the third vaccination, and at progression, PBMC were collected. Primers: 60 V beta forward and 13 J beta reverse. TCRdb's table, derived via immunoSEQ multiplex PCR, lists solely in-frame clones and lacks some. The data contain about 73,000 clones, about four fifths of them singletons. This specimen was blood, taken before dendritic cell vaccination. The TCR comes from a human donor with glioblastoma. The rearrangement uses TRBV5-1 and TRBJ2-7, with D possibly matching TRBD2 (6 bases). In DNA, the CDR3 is TGCGCCAGCAGCTTGGGAGGAGGGCAGTCCTACGAGCAGTACGTC. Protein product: CASSLGGGQSYEQYV.